The rows below give T cell receptor beta chains drawn from one sample of a study of T cell responses to AZD1222 COVID-19 vaccine. The data were produced by immunoSEQ multiplex PCR, yet TCRdb's version contains in-frame clones alone and is incomplete. The sample has 80,000 to 95,000 clones, around 80% seen once. The sample here was peripheral blood, taken on day 0 of AZD1222 vaccination. These receptors all stem from an adult in good health. CDR3s include the opening cysteine and the closing phenylalanine or tryptophan. Each record gives: V gene, J gene, CDR3 protein.

V gene: TRBV24-1; J gene: TRBJ2-2; CDR3 protein: CATSDFGRGTGELFF
V gene: TRBV5-1; J gene: TRBJ2-1; CDR3 protein: CASSLGQVADEQFF
V gene: TRBV18; J gene: TRBJ2-2; CDR3 protein: CASSPQGATGELFF
V gene: TRBV6-7; J gene: TRBJ2-1; CDR3 protein: CASRIDGHLFATDNEQFF
V gene: TRBV10-1; J gene: TRBJ2-1; CDR3 protein: CASSDFSGRGVGDEQFF
V gene: TRBV2; J gene: TRBJ1-6; CDR3 protein: CASSVQIYSPLHF
V gene: TRBV10-2; J gene: TRBJ2-3; CDR3 protein: CASSESSPSTDTQYF
V gene: TRBV19; J gene: TRBJ1-2; CDR3 protein: CASTFGGGWDYGYTF
V gene: TRBV20-1; J gene: TRBJ2-3; CDR3 protein: CSVSDLDTQYF
V gene: TRBV4-1; J gene: TRBJ1-1; CDR3 protein: CASSRGRLNTEAFF
V gene: TRBV29-1; J gene: TRBJ2-1; CDR3 protein: CSAISGLENNEQFF
V gene: TRBV29-1; J gene: TRBJ2-1; CDR3 protein: CSVSGSSSYNEQFF
V gene: TRBV4-3; J gene: TRBJ2-7; CDR3 protein: CASSQDVGQGRYEQYF
V gene: TRBV6-5; J gene: TRBJ2-2; CDR3 protein: CASSYSPGANTGELFF
V gene: TRBV7-9; J gene: TRBJ2-5; CDR3 protein: CASSLALDSETQYF
V gene: TRBV28; J gene: TRBJ1-2; CDR3 protein: CASSFPSGTANYGYTF
V gene: TRBV24-1; J gene: TRBJ2-1; CDR3 protein: CATSDSGGRGYEQFF
V gene: TRBV18; J gene: TRBJ1-2; CDR3 protein: CASSPPDQAAGYTF
V gene: TRBV11-3; J gene: TRBJ2-7; CDR3 protein: CASTELASQYF
V gene: TRBV18; J gene: TRBJ2-7; CDR3 protein: CASSPSTTDREQYF
V gene: TRBV6-6; J gene: TRBJ2-1; CDR3 protein: CASRPYRDRNYNEQFF
V gene: TRBV11-2; J gene: TRBJ2-5; CDR3 protein: CASRRTAQETQYF
V gene: TRBV10-1; J gene: TRBJ2-7; CDR3 protein: CASTSPLGLAGAYEQYF
V gene: TRBV5-1; J gene: TRBJ1-2; CDR3 protein: CASSEETGGSYGYTF
V gene: TRBV7-2; J gene: TRBJ2-7; CDR3 protein: CASSFSPLVVEQYF
V gene: TRBV5-1; J gene: TRBJ2-7; CDR3 protein: CASSSNPFLAGGYEQYF
V gene: TRBV5-1; J gene: TRBJ1-1; CDR3 protein: CASSENRGEAFF
V gene: TRBV25-1; J gene: TRBJ1-1; CDR3 protein: CASRDGTGGGGTEAFF
V gene: TRBV6-6; J gene: TRBJ2-7; CDR3 protein: CASNTGSYEQYF
V gene: TRBV10-3; J gene: TRBJ2-1; CDR3 protein: CAITPTSLLNNEQFF
V gene: TRBV12-3/TRBV12-4; J gene: TRBJ2-5; CDR3 protein: CASSLMGDQYF
V gene: TRBV28; J gene: TRBJ1-2; CDR3 protein: CASSLNWGPDYGYTF
V gene: TRBV6-2/TRBV6-3; J gene: TRBJ1-5; CDR3 protein: CASSYNWGNQPQHF